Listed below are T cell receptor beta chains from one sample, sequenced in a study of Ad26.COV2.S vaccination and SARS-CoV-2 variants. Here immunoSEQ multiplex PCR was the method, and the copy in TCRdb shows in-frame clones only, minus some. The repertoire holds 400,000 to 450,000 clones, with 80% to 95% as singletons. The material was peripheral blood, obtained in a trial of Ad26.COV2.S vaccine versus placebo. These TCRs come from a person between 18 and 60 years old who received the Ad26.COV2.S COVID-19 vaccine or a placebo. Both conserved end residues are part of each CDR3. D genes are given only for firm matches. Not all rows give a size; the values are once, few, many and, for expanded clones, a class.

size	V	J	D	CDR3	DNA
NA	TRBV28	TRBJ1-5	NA	CASRYSIYSNQPQHF	TGTGCCAGCAGGTACAGCATCTATAGCAATCAGCCCCAGCATTTT
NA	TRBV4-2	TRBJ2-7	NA	CASSQVVNPASYEQYF	TGTGCCAGCAGCCAGGTCGTGAACCCGGCCTCCTACGAGCAGTACTTC
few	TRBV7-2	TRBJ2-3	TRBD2	CASRALAGGAADTQYF	TGTGCCAGCAGAGCACTAGCGGGAGGGGCCGCAGATACGCAGTATTTT
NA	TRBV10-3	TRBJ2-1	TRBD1	CATSRSGTADLYNEQFF	TGTGCCACCTCCAGATCCGGGACAGCAGATTTATACAATGAGCAGTTCTTC
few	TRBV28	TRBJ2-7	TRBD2	CASGSGSRPPYEQYF	TGTGCCAGCGGCAGCGGGAGCCGGCCTCCCTACGAGCAGTACTTC
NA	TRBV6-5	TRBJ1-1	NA	CASTRGWNTEAFF	TGTGCCAGCACGAGGGGTTGGAACACTGAAGCTTTCTTT
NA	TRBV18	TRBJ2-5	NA	CASSPPPGETQYF	TGTGCCAGCTCACCCCCGCCCGGGGAGACCCAGTACTTC
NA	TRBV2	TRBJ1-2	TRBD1	CASSGQGYGYTF	TGTGCCAGCAGCGGACAGGGCTATGGCTACACCTTC
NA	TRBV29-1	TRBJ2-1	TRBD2	CSMSGRLWNEQFF	TGCAGCATGAGCGGGAGGCTGTGGAATGAGCAGTTCTTC
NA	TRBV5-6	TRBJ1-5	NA	CASSSSRAGNQPQHF	TGTGCCAGCAGCTCGAGTCGGGCGGGAAATCAGCCCCAGCATTTT
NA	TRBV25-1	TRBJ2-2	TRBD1	CASRDTGGHTGELFF	TGTGCCAGCAGGGATACAGGGGGTCACACCGGGGAGCTGTTTTTT
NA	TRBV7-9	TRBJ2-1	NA	CASITGPDEQFF	TGTGCCAGCATCACTGGCCCGGATGAGCAGTTCTTC
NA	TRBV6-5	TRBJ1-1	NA	CASIAPGAVTEAFF	TGTGCCAGCATCGCCCCGGGGGCCGTCACTGAAGCTTTCTTT
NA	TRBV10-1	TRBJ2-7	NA	CASTSPGRISLIPLYEQYF	TGCGCCAGCACCTCACCGGGTCGCATCTCCCTAATCCCGCTCTACGAGCAGTACTTC
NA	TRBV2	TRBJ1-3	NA	CASRASGNTIYF	TGTGCCAGCAGGGCGTCTGGAAACACCATATATTTT
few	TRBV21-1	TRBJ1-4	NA	CASPNLKTGATNEKLFF	TGTGCCAGCCCTAACCTAAAAACGGGGGCAACTAATGAAAAACTGTTTTTT
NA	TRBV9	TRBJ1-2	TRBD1	CASSVAPQGDYGYTF	TGTGCCAGCAGCGTAGCCCCACAGGGGGACTATGGCTACACCTTC
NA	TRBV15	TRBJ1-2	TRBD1	CATSRGDRAMDYGYTF	TGTGCCACCAGCAGAGGTGACAGGGCCATGGACTATGGCTACACCTTC
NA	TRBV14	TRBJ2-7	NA	CASSQVRGSYEQYF	TGTGCCAGCAGCCAAGTACGGGGATCCTACGAGCAGTACTTC
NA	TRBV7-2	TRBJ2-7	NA	CASSATDSPPLYEQYF	TGTGCCAGCAGCGCAACGGACTCACCGCCCCTCTACGAGCAGTACTTC
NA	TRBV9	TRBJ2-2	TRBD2	CASGVGPAGRPGELFF	TGTGCCAGCGGCGTCGGGCCAGCGGGACGTCCCGGGGAGCTGTTTTTT
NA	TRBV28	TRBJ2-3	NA	CASSFGRADTQYF	TGTGCCAGCAGTTTCGGCAGGGCAGATACGCAGTATTTT
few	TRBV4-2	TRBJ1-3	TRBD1	CASSQPPTGAGNTIYF	TGTGCCAGCAGCCAACCCCCAACAGGGGCTGGAAACACCATATATTTT
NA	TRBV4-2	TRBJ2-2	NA	CASAREGWSGELFF	TGTGCCAGCGCCCGAGAGGGGTGGAGCGGGGAGCTGTTTTTT
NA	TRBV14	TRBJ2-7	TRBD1	CASSLRDRGPQYF	TGTGCCAGCAGCCTCCGGGACAGGGGCCCGCAGTACTTC
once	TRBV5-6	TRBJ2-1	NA	CASRPGLLGYYNEQFF	TGTGCCAGCAGACCGGGACTCCTAGGGTATTACAATGAGCAGTTCTTC
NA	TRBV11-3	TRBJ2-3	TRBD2	CASSPGSGRYGDTQYF	TGTGCCAGCAGCCCCGGTAGCGGGAGATACGGAGATACGCAGTATTTT
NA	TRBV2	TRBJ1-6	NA	CASSELGVFHF	TGTGCCAGCAGTGAACTAGGAGTATTCCACTTT
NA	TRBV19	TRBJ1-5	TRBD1	CASTPTGGNNQPQHF	TGTGCCAGTACTCCGACAGGGGGCAACAATCAGCCCCAGCATTTT
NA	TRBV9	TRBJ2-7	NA	CASSVGYRDSTYEQYF	TGTGCCAGCAGCGTAGGTTACAGGGATAGTACCTACGAGCAGTACTTC
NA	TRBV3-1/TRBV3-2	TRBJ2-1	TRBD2	CASSVGGRGEQFF	TGTGCCAGCAGCGTAGGAGGGCGGGGGGAGCAGTTCTTC
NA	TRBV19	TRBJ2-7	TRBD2	CATSSPSGSSEQYF	TGTGCCACCTCCAGCCCTAGCGGGAGTTCCGAGCAGTACTTC
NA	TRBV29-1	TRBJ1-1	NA	CSATRAHTEAFF	TGCAGCGCTACGCGAGCCCACACTGAAGCTTTCTTT
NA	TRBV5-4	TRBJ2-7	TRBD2	CASSPPGLEADEQYF	TGTGCCAGCAGCCCTCCGGGACTAGAGGCGGACGAGCAGTACTTC
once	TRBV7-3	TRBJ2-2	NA	CASSFRQGTTGELFF	TGTGCCAGCAGCTTTCGGCAGGGGACGACCGGGGAGCTGTTTTTT
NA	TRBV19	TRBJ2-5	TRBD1	CATRDRGQETQYF	TGTGCCACCCGGGACAGGGGCCAAGAGACCCAGTACTTC
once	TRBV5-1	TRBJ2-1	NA	CASSLGRTTNEQFF	TGCGCCAGCAGCTTGGGTCGGACTACAAATGAGCAGTTCTTC
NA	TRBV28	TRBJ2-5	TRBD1	CASSSDRGGWETQYF	TGTGCCAGCAGTTCGGACAGGGGAGGGTGGGAGACCCAGTACTTC
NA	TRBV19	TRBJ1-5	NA	CASSFRDEDQPQHF	TGTGCCAGTAGTTTTCGTGACGAGGATCAGCCCCAGCATTTT
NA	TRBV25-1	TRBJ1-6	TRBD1	CASSDRDRGPSPLHF	TGTGCCAGCAGTGACCGGGACAGGGGCCCCTCACCCCTCCACTTT
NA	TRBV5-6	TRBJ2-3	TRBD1	CASSLDRVGTDTQYF	TGTGCCAGCAGCCTCGACAGGGTTGGCACAGATACGCAGTATTTT
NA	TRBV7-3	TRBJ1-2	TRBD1	CASSLTGDRGDGYTF	TGTGCCAGCAGCTTAACAGGTGACAGGGGAGATGGCTACACCTTC
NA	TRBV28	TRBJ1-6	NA	CASSLERSPLHF	TGTGCCAGCAGTTTAGAGAGGTCACCCCTCCACTTT
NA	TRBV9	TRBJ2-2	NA	CASSVSLGAGELFF	TGTGCCAGCAGCGTGTCATTGGGGGCCGGGGAGCTGTTTTTT
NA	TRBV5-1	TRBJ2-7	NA	CASSLEGGQYEQYF	TGCGCCAGCAGCTTGGAGGGGGGCCAATACGAGCAGTACTTC